These T cell receptor beta chains were read from a single sample in a study of T cells in Graves' hyperthyroidism and ophthalmopathy. TCRdb re-called the multiplex PCR reads through MiXCR, storing one row per CDR3 protein. The sample carries 620,000 or so distinct CDR3 sequences, roughly 15% recorded once. Sequences were obtained from blood. The receptors originated from a woman aged 45-65 years with Graves' ophthalmopathy. Both conserved end residues are part of each CDR3. A D gene is named only where the DNA matches it firmly. Where a row states a size, it is once, few, many or the class of an expanded clone; other rows omit it.

CASSPDRGYQETQHF TGTGCCAGCAGTCCGGACAGGGGCTACCAAGAGACCCAGCACTTC TRBD1 TRBJ2-5 . TRBV12-3/TRBV12-4
CASSFGVAGVVPDTQYF TGTGCCAGCAGTTTCGGGGTAGCGGGAGTGGTGCCAGATACGCAGTATTTT TRBD2 TRBJ2-3 many TRBV28
CASSLRPGYEQYF TGTGCCAGCAGCTTACGGCCAGGCTACGAGCAGTACTTC . TRBJ2-7 many TRBV7-8
CASSQGGGLYNEQFF TGTGCCAGCAGTCAGGGAGGGGGACTTTACAATGAGCAGTTCTTC . TRBJ2-1 few TRBV6-2/TRBV6-3
CSAPGRLYNEQFF TGCAGCGCCCCCGGCCGCCTCTACAATGAGCAGTTCTTC . TRBJ2-1 . TRBV29-1
CATSLNTGELFF TGTGCCACCAGCTTGAACACCGGGGAGCTGTTTTTT . TRBJ2-2 . TRBV24-1
CASSRDRGLPAGELFF TGTGCCAGTAGTAGAGACAGGGGGCTGCCCGCCGGGGAGCTGTTTTTT TRBD1 TRBJ2-2 . TRBV19
CASSFAGSSYNEQFF TGTGCCAGCAGTTTTGCAGGCAGCTCCTACAATGAGCAGTTCTTC . TRBJ2-1 many TRBV12-3/TRBV12-4
CATSDPRTGNTEASF TGTGCCACCAGTGACCCGAGGACAGGGAACACTGAAGCTTCCTTT TRBD1 TRBJ1-1 . TRBV24-1
CASSQVAGATDTQYF TGTGCCAGCAGCCAAGTAGCGGGAGCTACAGATACGCAGTATTTT TRBD2 TRBJ2-3 many TRBV3-1
CATTGGRGYEQYF TGTGCCACCACAGGGGGCAGGGGCTACGAGCAGTACTTC TRBD1 TRBJ2-7 . TRBV2
CASSYLRGEQYF TGTGCCAGCAGTTACCTTAGGGGCGAGCAGTACTTC . TRBJ2-7 few TRBV6-6
CASNLRRTNEKLFF TGTGCCAGTAACCTCCGCCGGACTAATGAAAAACTGTTTTTT . TRBJ1-4 . TRBV19
CASSSIKGPTFYEQYF TGTGCCAGCAGCTCTATCAAGGGCCCTACCTTCTACGAGCAGTACTTC . TRBJ2-7 . TRBV7-6
CASSQEPGTDYEQYF TGCGCCAGCAGCCAAGAGCCCGGGACAGACTACGAGCAGTACTTC TRBD1 TRBJ2-7 . TRBV4-1
CASSPPGAGDSYEQYF TGTGCCAGCAGTCCCCCCGGGGCGGGAGACTCCTACGAGCAGTACTTC TRBD2 TRBJ2-7 many TRBV12-3/TRBV12-4
CASSRHSGTPVGETQYF TGTGCCAGCAGTCGGCATTCCGGGACTCCCGTCGGGGAGACCCAGTACTTC . TRBJ2-5 . TRBV10-3
CSATERVGYTF TGCAGTGCCACGGAAAGAGTGGGCTACACCTTC . TRBJ1-2 few TRBV20-1
CSATLPQRSNNEQFF TGCAGTGCAACCCTACCCCAACGGTCCAACAATGAGCAGTTCTTC . TRBJ2-1 many TRBV20-1
CASSLGFGREGLNEQYF TGTGCCAGCAGCTTAGGATTCGGGCGGGAGGGTCTCAACGAGCAGTACTTC TRBD2 TRBJ2-7 few TRBV7-9
CSARVIGTSVYEQYF TGCAGTGCTAGAGTAATCGGGACTAGCGTCTACGAGCAGTACTTC TRBD2 TRBJ2-7 few TRBV20-1
CASEGPDRTNGRYEQYF TGTGCCAGCGAAGGGCCAGATAGGACGAACGGAAGATACGAGCAGTACTTC . TRBJ2-7 many TRBV7-3
CASIPLGGGKRHGELFF TGTGCCAGCATCCCACTTGGTGGCGGAAAGCGGCACGGGGAGCTGTTTTTT . TRBJ2-2 few TRBV28
CASSLSLKGSEQYF TGTGCCAGCAGTTTATCCCTGAAGGGCTCCGAGCAGTACTTC . TRBJ2-7 many TRBV28
CSARRDTDTQYF TGCAGTGCACGCAGGGACACAGATACGCAGTATTTT . TRBJ2-3 many TRBV20-1
CASSYSEGPNTEAFF TGTGCCAGCAGTTACTCGGAGGGGCCGAACACTGAAGCTTTCTTT . TRBJ1-1 many TRBV6-2/TRBV6-3
CASTPREFPYEQYF TGTGCCAGCACTCCTCGGGAGTTTCCCTACGAGCAGTACTTC . TRBJ2-7 many TRBV12-3/TRBV12-4
CASSQVRGGGGNQPQHF TGCGCCAGCAGCCAAGTCCGGGGGGGTGGGGGCAATCAGCCCCAGCATTTT . TRBJ1-5 . TRBV4-1
CASRGLAGSTTDTQYF TGTGCCAGCAGAGGACTAGCGGGATCCACCACAGATACGCAGTATTTT TRBD2 TRBJ2-3 . TRBV7-6
CASTQGLADYNEQFF TGTGCCAGCACCCAGGGACTAGCGGACTACAATGAGCAGTTCTTC TRBD2 TRBJ2-1 . TRBV12-3/TRBV12-4
CATSDTRFNEQFF TGTGCCACCAGCGATACTAGGTTCAATGAGCAGTTCTTC . TRBJ2-1 . TRBV15
CASSAGQVRGPGSAFF TGTGCCAGTAGTGCCGGACAGGTTAGAGGACCCGGGTCGGCTTTCTTT TRBD1 TRBJ1-1 . TRBV19
CASSQDSAKSTDTQYF TGTGCCAGCAGCCAAGACTCAGCGAAGAGCACAGATACGCAGTATTTT . TRBJ2-3 many TRBV14
CSARDLIAGIQETQYF TGCAGTGCTAGAGATTTAATAGCGGGGATCCAAGAGACCCAGTACTTC TRBD2 TRBJ2-5 few TRBV20-1
CASSPYRASSYNSPLHF TGTGCCAGCAGTCCATACAGGGCTAGCTCCTATAATTCACCCCTCCACTTT . TRBJ1-6 . TRBV27
CATSREDGGYSPLHF TGTGCCACCAGCAGAGAGGACGGCGGGTATTCACCCCTCCACTTT . TRBJ1-6 . TRBV15
CASSDLTGGVGPQHF TGTGCCAGCAGTGACTTGACAGGGGGAGTAGGGCCCCAGCATTTT TRBD1 TRBJ1-5 few TRBV6-1
CSASWSAGGPYEQYF TGCAGTGCTAGTTGGTCGGCGGGAGGGCCGTACGAGCAGTACTTC TRBD2 TRBJ2-7 few TRBV20-1
CSVTGVGDGYTF TGCAGCGTCACAGGGGTGGGGGATGGCTACACCTTC TRBD1 TRBJ1-2 . TRBV29-1
CSARISTDTQYF TGCAGTGCTAGAATCAGCACAGATACGCAGTATTTT . TRBJ2-3 few TRBV20-1
CSAPLSGNSDTQYF TGCAGTGCTCCACTTAGCGGGAACTCAGATACGCAGTATTTT TRBD2 TRBJ2-3 . TRBV20-1